The 27 T cell receptor beta chains in this list originate from one sample, sequenced in a study of T-cell memory formation after mild COVID-19. TCRdb reprocessed the 5' RACE reads with MiXCR, giving one entry per CDR3 protein. The profile shows 300,000 to 400,000 distinct CDR3 sequences, about 16% of them singletons. What was sequenced was PBMCs or a T cell subset sorted from them (not recorded which). The receptors shown here come from a man between 18 and 29 years old who had mild COVID-19 (a few samples of this study predate the infection). Cell type and time point are not known.

This clonotype has just a few counts. The genes are TRBV7-3 and TRBJ2-3, with 11 bases identical to TRBD2. The CDR3 consists of 15 residues. V shed 5 bases and J 6 bases; nucleotides not matched to a gene: 7. Germline CDR1 and CDR2: SGHTA and FQGTGA. The CDR3 DNA reads TGTGCCAGCAGCGCGAAGACTAGCGGGGCGGATACGCAGTATTTT. Its protein is CASSAKTSGADTQYF.

There are a few counts of this clonotype. This chain connects TRBV10-3 to TRBJ2-3; D call uncertain. The length of the CDR3 is 13 residues. Germline V lookup: CDR1 ENHRY, CDR2 SYGVKD. V lost 0 bases, J lost 6 bases, and 7 bases lay in between. The CDR3 DNA is TGTGCCATCAGTGAGTCCGGCGGTGATACGCAGTATTTT. This translates into CAISESGGDTQYF.

Only a few counts were recorded for this clonotype. V gene TRBV7-9 combines with J gene TRBJ1-2; TRBD1 might be the D (5 bases). Germline V lookup: CDR1 SEHNR, CDR2 FQNEAQ (reference sequence). This CDR3 comprises 12 residues. The V and J ends lost 8 bases and 3 bases respectively, with 10 bases between them. The CDR3 bases are TGTGCCAGCGGGGGGGAAGACTATGGCTACACCTTC. It codes for CASGGEDYGYTF.

This clonotype was seen a few times. The chain carries TRBV20-1 and TRBJ2-7; D is perhaps TRBD2 (6 bases). From germline, CDR1 is DFQATT and CDR2 SNEGSKA (reference sequence). There are 13 residues in the CDR3. Between the trimmed V and J ends, which lost 2 bases and 3 bases, there was a span of 11 bases. The CDR3 DNA is TGCAGTGCTAGAATCGGGGGACTCTACGAGCAGTACTTC. Translating it yields CSARIGGLYEQYF.

The J gene is TRBJ2-7, the V gene TRBV28, with TRBD1 matching over 7 bases. CDR1 MDHEN and CDR2 SYDVKM come from the germline V gene. V gave up 7 bases and J gave up 7 bases; unmatched junction bases: 13. This CDR3 region has 14 residues. This CDR3 is CASTSPSTGREQYV. CDR3 in DNA: TGTGCCAGCACCTCACCTTCGACAGGGCGGGAGCAGTACGTC.

The V and J genes are TRBV10-3 and TRBJ2-3; D remains ambiguous. The CDR3 covers 16 residues. Germline V CDR1 and CDR2: ENHRY, SYGVKD. V was cut by 6 bases and J by 0 bases, with 16 bases left in between. CDR3 sequence reads: CAISRVLMVSTDTQYF. CDR3 sequence (DNA): TGTGCCATCAGCCGAGTCCTTATGGTTAGCACAGATACGCAGTATTTT.

The sample holds a few counts of this clonotype. V and J are TRBV5-5 and TRBJ2-1; possibly TRBD1 for D (6 bases). The CDR3 runs to 15 residues. V gave up 3 bases and J gave up 2 bases, with 12 bases separating them. CDR1 is SGHKS and CDR2 is YYEKEE in the germline V gene (reference sequence). The CDR3 region has the DNA TGTGCCAGCAGCTCCACAGGGTCTACCTACAATGAGCAGTTCTTC. It is translated as CASSSTGSTYNEQFF.

The chain joins TRBV6-2 or TRBV6-3 to TRBJ2-2; TRBD2 aligns across 10 bases. The V segment lost 6 bases and the J segment 5 bases; nucleotides outside the gene matches: 6. This CDR3 region has 15 residues. Looked up from germline, CDR1 is MNHEY and CDR2 is SVGEGT. In DNA form, the CDR3 reads TGTGCCAGCAGGAGCGGGACTAGCGTTACCGGGGAGCTGTTTTTT. It is translated as CASRSGTSVTGELFF.

The chain is built from TRBV5-1 and TRBJ2-7; no reliable D call. Trimming removed 0 bases at V and 2 bases at J, with 9 bases between. CDR1 is SGHRS and CDR2 is YFSETQ in the germline V gene. The CDR3 runs to 14 residues. This CDR3 reads CASSLATTTYEQYF. The CDR3 nucleotides are TGCGCCAGCAGCTTGGCCACCACTACCTACGAGCAGTACTTC.

This clonotype was observed many times. This chain connects TRBV20-1 to TRBJ2-6; 10 bases agree with TRBD1. CDR3 length equals 15 residues. From germline, CDR1 is DFQATT and CDR2 SNEGSKA (reference sequence). The ends lost 6 bases at V and 0 bases at J; junction bases unmatched: 2. CDR3: CSARQGASGANVLTF. DNA of the CDR3: TGCAGTGCGAGACAGGGGGCCTCTGGGGCCAACGTCCTGACTTTC.

This sequence joins TRBV9 and TRBJ1-3; D unresolved. This CDR3 is 14 amino acids long. Germline CDR1 SGDLS, CDR2 YYNGEE. V was pared by 3 bases and J by 3 bases, with 10 bases between. The CDR3 bases are TGTGCCAGCAGCGACCTGTCAGGTGGAAACACCATATATTTT. It yields the protein CASSDLSGGNTIYF.

This clonotype was counted only a few times. The rearrangement links TRBV6-5 to TRBJ2-3; 13 positions agree with TRBD2. CDR1 is MNHEY and CDR2 is SVGAGI in the germline V gene. The CDR3 covers 20 residues. The V segment lost 7 bases and the J segment 3 bases; nucleotides outside the gene matches: 19. CDR3 sequence (DNA): TGTGCCAGCACCCCTCGGGGGGTGGGACTAGCGGGGTTCGAGACAGATACGCAGTATTTT. Translated: CASTPRGVGLAGFETDTQYF.

CDR3 loop: CASSSKGRDTGELFF. In nucleotides, the CDR3 is TGTGCCAGCAGTTCCAAGGGGAGGGACACCGGGGAGCTGTTTTTT. The chain has TRBV7-8 and TRBJ2-2, with 7 bases aligning to TRBD2. Germline V CDR1 and CDR2: SGHVS, FQNEAQ. There are 15 residues in the CDR3. After removal of 6 bases from V and 3 bases from J, the junction contained 7 bases not matched to a gene.

The chain employs TRBV4-3 and TRBJ1-2; 8 bases match TRBD1. This CDR3 has 14 residues. Germline CDR1 reads LGHNA; CDR2 reads YSLEER. Trimming took 3 bases from V and 2 from J; bases not matched to a gene: 2. Here the CDR3 reads CASSQGTGNYGYTF. Here the CDR3 DNA reads TGCGCCAGCAGCCAGGGGACAGGAAACTATGGCTACACCTTC.

V and J are TRBV7-6 and TRBJ2-3; D possibly corresponds to TRBD2 (5 bases). The CDR3 is 15 residues long. V was pared by 1 base and J by 6 bases, with 14 bases between. Per the germline V gene, CDR1 is SGHVS and CDR2 is FNYEAQ. The CDR3 loop reads CASSLVSGGPDTQYF. The CDR3, as DNA: TGTGCCAGCAGCTTAGTTTCTGGCGGGCCGGATACGCAGTATTTT.

This clonotype has just a few counts. V gene TRBV20-1 combines with J gene TRBJ1-1; possible D gene TRBD1, 6 bases. Germline assignment: CDR1 DFQATT and CDR2 SNEGSKA (reference sequence). Deletions cut 0 bases from V and 9 bases from J, with 14 bases between. The CDR3 totals 13 residues. CDR3: CSARDNRADQAFF. CDR3 nucleotide sequence: TGCAGTGCTAGAGATAACAGGGCCGACCAAGCTTTCTTT.

The chain couples TRBV6-4 to TRBJ1-1; D call uncertain. The CDR3 has 11 residues. With 3 bases removed from V and 10 bases from J, the gap between germline ends came to 9 bases. Germline V CDR1 and CDR2: MRHNA, SNTAGT. The DNA of the CDR3 is TGTGCCAGCAGTGAACCGGAGGGAGCTTTCTTT. This translates into CASSEPEGAFF.

This clonotype has a count of ten or more. This chain's CDR3 is CSASGAGGVGDTQYF. The CDR3, as DNA: TGCAGTGCTAGCGGAGCGGGGGGGGTCGGGGATACGCAGTATTTT. The chain recombines TRBV20-1 with TRBJ2-3, with 10 positions matching TRBD2. Germline V gene lookup returns CDR1 DFQATT and CDR2 SNEGSKA (reference sequence). Trimming at V came to 3 bases and at J to 6 bases, leaving 9 bases not matched to a gene. The CDR3 is made up of 15 amino acids.

Points on this clonotype: Since the CDR3 does not end with the conserved phenylalanine or tryptophan, this likely comes from a read error. This chain uses TRBV2 with TRBJ1-4, with 8 bases fitting TRBD1. Germline CDR1 SNHLY, CDR2 FYNNEI. V shed 2 bases and J 4 bases; nucleotides not matched to a gene: 15. The CDR3 covers 19 residues. The CDR3 nucleotides read TGTGCCAGCAGTGAACCCGAGACAGGGGTGATTGAGGTTAATGAAAAACTGTTTCTT. Amino acid sequence: CASSEPETGVIEVNEKLFL.

This clonotype showed up just a few times. J is TRBJ1-4 and V is TRBV7-2, with D possibly being TRBD1 (5 bases). Germline V gene sequence: CDR1 SGHTA, CDR2 FQGNSA. V shed 1 base and J shed 7 bases, with 10 bases lying between them. The length of the CDR3 is 14 residues. The CDR3 loop reads CASSLGDRGEKLFF. The CDR3 DNA reads as TGTGCCAGCAGCTTAGGGGACCGCGGTGAAAAACTGTTTTTT.

The chain uses TRBV4-1 and TRBJ1-3; D gene unclear. Trimming stripped 4 bases from V and 0 bases from J, with 10 bases between. Germline CDR1 reads MGHRA; CDR2 reads YSYEKL. The CDR3 loop spans 15 amino acids. The CDR3 DNA reads TGCGCCAGCAGCCCCACCCCGAGCTCTGGAAACACCATATATTTT. This codes for CASSPTPSSGNTIYF.

This clonotype showed up just a few times. This rearrangement joins TRBV5-1 to TRBJ2-5, with D perhaps TRBD1 or TRBD2 (5 bases each). This CDR3 comprises 14 residues. The V gene lost 2 bases and the J gene lost 8 bases, with 16 bases spanning the gap. Germline CDR1 SGHRS, CDR2 YFSETQ. CDR3 sequence (DNA): TGCGCCAGCAGCTTTGTTGGGACCTCCAGTACCCAGTACTTC. This encodes CASSFVGTSSTQYF.

This clonotype was observed at least ten times. The genes are TRBV12-3 or TRBV12-4 and TRBJ2-7, with TRBD1 matching 12 bases. J was trimmed by 4 bases and V by 6 bases; bases with no gene match: 4. The CDR3 runs 14 residues. CDR3 loop: CASSPGQGAYEQYF. The CDR3 nucleotides read TGTGCCAGCAGCCCGGGACAGGGGGCTTACGAGCAGTACTTC.

This clonotype was picked up a small number of times. The chain is built from TRBV20-1 and TRBJ2-5; D may be TRBD1 (5 bases). CDR1 DFQATT and CDR2 SNEGSKA come from the germline V gene (reference sequence). Trimming took 6 bases from V and 5 from J, leaving 19 bases between them. The CDR3 covers 14 residues. The CDR3 sequence: CSARMTAGVETQYF. The CDR3 nucleotides read TGCAGTGCAAGAATGACAGCTGGCGTGGAGACCCAGTACTTC.

This clonotype came up a few times. The V gene is TRBV7-2, the J gene TRBJ2-2, with D unclear. CDR1 and CDR2 (germline): SGHTA, FQGNSA. The length of the CDR3 is 17 residues. V was shortened by 1 base and J by 5 bases, with 17 bases between the two germline ends. The chain's CDR3 is CASSLVSAIGETGELFF. As DNA, the CDR3 is TGTGCCAGCAGCTTAGTCTCAGCGATCGGAGAAACCGGGGAGCTGTTTTTT.

V and J are TRBV24-1 and TRBJ1-3; D is undetermined. The germline V gene has CDR1 KGHDR and CDR2 SFDVKD. The CDR3 totals 14 residues. The V end was cut by 4 bases, the J end by 2 bases, with 8 bases between. The chain's CDR3 is CATSDSLTGNTIYF. CDR3 nucleotides: TGTGCCACCAGTGACAGCTTGACTGGAAACACCATATATTTT.

V and J are TRBV7-9 and TRBJ2-1; D is perhaps TRBD1 (5 bases). V was trimmed by 0 bases and J by 9 bases, leaving 9 bases between them. The CDR3 loop spans 13 amino acids. Per germline, CDR1 SEHNR and CDR2 FQNEAQ (reference sequence). Here the CDR3 reads CASSLAAGPEQFF. DNA for the CDR3: TGTGCCAGCAGCTTAGCCGCAGGGCCTGAGCAGTTCTTC.